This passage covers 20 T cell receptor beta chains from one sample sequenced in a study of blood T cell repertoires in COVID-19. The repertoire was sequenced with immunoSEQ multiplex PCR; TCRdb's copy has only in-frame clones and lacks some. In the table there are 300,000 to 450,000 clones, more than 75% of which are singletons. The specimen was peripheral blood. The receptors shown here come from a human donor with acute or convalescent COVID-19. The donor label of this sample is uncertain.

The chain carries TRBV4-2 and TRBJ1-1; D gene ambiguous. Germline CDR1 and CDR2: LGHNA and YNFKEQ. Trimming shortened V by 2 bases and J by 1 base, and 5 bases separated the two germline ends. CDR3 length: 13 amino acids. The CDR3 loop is CASSQPGNTEAFF. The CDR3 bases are TGTGCCAGCAGCCAACCGGGGAACACTGAAGCTTTCTTT.

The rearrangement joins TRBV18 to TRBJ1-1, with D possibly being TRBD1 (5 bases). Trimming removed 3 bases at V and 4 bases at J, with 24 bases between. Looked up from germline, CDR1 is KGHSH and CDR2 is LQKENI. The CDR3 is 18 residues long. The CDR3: CASSPPVGAGVRGTEAFF. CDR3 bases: TGTGCCAGCTCACCGCCAGTAGGTGCGGGGGTTAGGGGCACTGAAGCTTTCTTT.

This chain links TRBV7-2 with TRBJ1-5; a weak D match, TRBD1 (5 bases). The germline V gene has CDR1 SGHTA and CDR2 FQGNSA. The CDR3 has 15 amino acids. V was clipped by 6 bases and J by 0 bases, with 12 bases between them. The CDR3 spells CASRIGHYSNQPQHF. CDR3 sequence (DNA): TGTGCCAGCAGAATAGGACACTATAGCAATCAGCCCCAGCATTTT. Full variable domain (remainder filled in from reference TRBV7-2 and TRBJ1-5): GAGVSQSPSNKVTEKGKDVELRCDPISGHTALYWYRQSLGQGLEFLIYFQGNSAPDKSGLPSDRFSAERTGGSVSTLTIQRTQQEDSAVYLCASRIGHYSNQPQHFGDGTRLSIL.

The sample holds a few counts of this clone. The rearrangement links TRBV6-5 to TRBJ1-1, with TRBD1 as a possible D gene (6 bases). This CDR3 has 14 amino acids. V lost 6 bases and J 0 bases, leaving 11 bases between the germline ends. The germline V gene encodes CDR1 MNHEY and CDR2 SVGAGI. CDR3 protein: CASRQTGMNTEAFF. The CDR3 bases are TGTGCCAGCAGGCAGACAGGAATGAACACTGAAGCTTTCTTT.

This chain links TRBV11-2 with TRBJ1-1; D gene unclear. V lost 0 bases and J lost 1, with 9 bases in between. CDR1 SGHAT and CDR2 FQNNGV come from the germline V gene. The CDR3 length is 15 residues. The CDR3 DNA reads TGTGCCAGCAGCTTAGATCCTTCAGGGAACACTGAAGCTTTCTTT. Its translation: CASSLDPSGNTEAFF.

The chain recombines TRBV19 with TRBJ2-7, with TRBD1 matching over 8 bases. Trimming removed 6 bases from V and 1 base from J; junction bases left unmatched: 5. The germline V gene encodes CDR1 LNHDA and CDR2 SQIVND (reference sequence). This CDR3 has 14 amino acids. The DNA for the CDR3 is TGTGCCAGTAGCCCCGGGACAGGTTCCTACGAGCAGTACTTC. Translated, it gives CASSPGTGSYEQYF.

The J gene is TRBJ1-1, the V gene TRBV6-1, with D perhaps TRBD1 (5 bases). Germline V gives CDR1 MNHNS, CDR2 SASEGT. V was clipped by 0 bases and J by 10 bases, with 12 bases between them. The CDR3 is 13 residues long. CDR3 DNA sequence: TGTGCCAGCAGTGAAGCAGCACGGGGGGGAGCTTTCTTT. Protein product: CASSEAARGGAFF.

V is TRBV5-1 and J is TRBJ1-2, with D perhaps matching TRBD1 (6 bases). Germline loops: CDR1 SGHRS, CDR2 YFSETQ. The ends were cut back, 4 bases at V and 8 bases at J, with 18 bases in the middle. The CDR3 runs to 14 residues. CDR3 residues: CASSNRDNHRGYTF. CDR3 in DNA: TGCGCCAGCAGCAACCGGGACAACCATCGCGGCTACACCTTC.

CDR3 amino acids: CASSLAASGELFF. In DNA form, the CDR3 reads TGTGCCAGCAGCTTAGCGGCTTCCGGGGAGCTGTTTTTT. J is TRBJ2-2 and V is TRBV7-6; no firm D call. V lost 0 bases and J 6 bases, leaving 5 bases between the germline ends. The germline V gene encodes CDR1 SGHVS and CDR2 FNYEAQ. CDR3 length: 13 residues.

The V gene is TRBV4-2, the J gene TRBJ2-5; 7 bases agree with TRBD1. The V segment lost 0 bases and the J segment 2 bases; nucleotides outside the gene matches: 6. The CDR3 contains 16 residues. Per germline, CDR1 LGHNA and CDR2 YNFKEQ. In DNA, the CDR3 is TGTGCCAGCAGCCAAGATCGAGGGGGCCTACAAGAGACCCAGTACTTC. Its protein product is CASSQDRGGLQETQYF.

CDR3 in DNA: TGTGCCAGCAGCTTAGTGGCGGGTCGCGAGCAGTACTTC. Protein sequence: CASSLVAGREQYF. The chain employs TRBV13 and TRBJ2-7, with D possibly TRBD2 on 5 matching bases. The V gene lost 1 base and the J gene lost 6 bases, with 10 bases spanning the gap. Germline V gives CDR1 PRHDT, CDR2 FYEKMQ (reference sequence). CDR3 length equals 13 residues. Based on the CDR3 plus reference TRBV13 and TRBJ2-7, the full variable domain is AAGVIQSPRHLIKEKRETATLKCYPIPRHDTVYWYQQGPGQDPQFLISFYEKMQSDKGSIPDRFSAQQFSDYHSELNMSSLELGDSALYFCASSLVAGREQYFGPGTRLTVT.

The CDR3 sequence: CASSKTGSLWGYTF. The CDR3 nucleotides are TGTGCCAGCAGCAAAACAGGGTCTCTTTGGGGCTACACCTTC. V is TRBV4-2 and J is TRBJ1-2; a weak D match, TRBD1 (6 bases). In germline, CDR1 is LGHNA, CDR2 YNFKEQ. Trimming pared 5 bases from V and 8 bases from J, leaving 18 bases between. This CDR3 has 14 residues.

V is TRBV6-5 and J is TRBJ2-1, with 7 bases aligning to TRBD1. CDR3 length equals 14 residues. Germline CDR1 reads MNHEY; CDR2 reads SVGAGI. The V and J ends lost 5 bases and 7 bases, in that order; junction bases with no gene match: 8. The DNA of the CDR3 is TGTGCCAGCAGTCCCGGGACAGCCTCTAATGAGCAGTTCTTC. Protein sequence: CASSPGTASNEQFF.

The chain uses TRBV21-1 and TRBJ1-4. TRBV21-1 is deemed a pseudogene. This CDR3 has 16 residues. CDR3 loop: CASSSLLPSTDEKLFF. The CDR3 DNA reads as TGTGCCAGCAGCAGCCTTCTGCCTTCAACTGATGAAAAACTGTTTTTT.

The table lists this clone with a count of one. The chain's CDR3 is CASSRWTGEVLGEAFF. CDR3 sequence (DNA): TGCGCCAGCAGCAGATGGACAGGTGAGGTTCTCGGTGAAGCTTTCTTT. The chain has TRBV5-1 and TRBJ1-1; TRBD1 agrees at 7 bases. With 4 bases clipped from V and 7 bases from J, the junction kept 16 bases outside the gene matches. The CDR3 extends over 16 amino acids. Germline V gene data show CDR1 as SGHRS and CDR2 as YFSETQ.

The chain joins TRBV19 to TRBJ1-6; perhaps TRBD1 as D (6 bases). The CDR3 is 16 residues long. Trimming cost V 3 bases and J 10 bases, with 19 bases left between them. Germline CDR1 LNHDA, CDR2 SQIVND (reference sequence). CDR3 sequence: CASSMERGAGGSPLHF. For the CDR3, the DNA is TGTGCCAGTAGTATGGAGCGGGGGGCTGGAGGATCACCCCTCCACTTT.

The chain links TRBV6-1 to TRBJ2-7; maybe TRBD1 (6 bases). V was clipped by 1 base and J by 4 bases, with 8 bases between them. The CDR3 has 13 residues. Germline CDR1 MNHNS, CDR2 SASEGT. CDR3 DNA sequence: TGTGCCAGCAGTGAAGGGACAGCGTACGAGCAGTACTTC. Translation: CASSEGTAYEQYF.

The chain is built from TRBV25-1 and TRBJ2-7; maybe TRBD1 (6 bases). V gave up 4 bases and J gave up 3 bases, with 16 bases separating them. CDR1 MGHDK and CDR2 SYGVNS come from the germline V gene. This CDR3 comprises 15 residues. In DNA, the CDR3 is TGTGCCAGCAGTGGAGGCTTCAGGGGCCACTACGAGCAGTACTTC. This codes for CASSGGFRGHYEQYF.

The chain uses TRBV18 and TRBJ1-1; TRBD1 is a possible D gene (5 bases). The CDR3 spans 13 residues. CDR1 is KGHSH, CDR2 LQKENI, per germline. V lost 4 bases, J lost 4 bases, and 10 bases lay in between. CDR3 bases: TGTGCCAGCTCACTCGGACACCCCACTGAAGCTTTCTTT. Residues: CASSLGHPTEAFF.

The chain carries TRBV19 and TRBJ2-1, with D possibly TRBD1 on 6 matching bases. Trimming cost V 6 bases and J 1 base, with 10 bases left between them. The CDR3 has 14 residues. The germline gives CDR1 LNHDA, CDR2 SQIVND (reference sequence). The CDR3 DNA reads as TGTGCCAGTAGATACAGGGAGTCCTACAATGAGCAGTTCTTC. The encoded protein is CASRYRESYNEQFF.